What follows are 9 T cell receptor beta chains derived from one specimen sequenced in a study of blood T cell repertoires in COVID-19. The table came from immunoSEQ multiplex PCR; TCRdb's copy has only in-frame clones and leaves some out. The repertoire holds approximately 230,000 clones, with 82% as singletons. Sequencing was done on a sample of PBMCs or T cells enriched from blood (not recorded which). The receptors come from a man aged 40-50 years who had recovered from COVID-19.

This clone was recorded a few times. The chain carries TRBV4-3 and TRBJ2-7; possible D gene TRBD2, 6 bases. The CDR3 covers 16 residues. The germline gives CDR1 LGHNA, CDR2 YSLEER. V lost 0 bases, J lost 3 bases, and 15 bases lay in between. CDR3 amino acids: CASSQDSGRGFYEQYF. DNA for the CDR3: TGCGCCAGCAGCCAAGATTCAGGCCGGGGGTTCTACGAGCAGTACTTC.

The V gene is TRBV3-1 (or the pseudogene TRBV3-2), the J gene TRBJ1-5; 11 bases map to TRBD1. Germline V gene lookup returns CDR1 LGHDT and CDR2 YNNKEL (reference sequence). This CDR3 spans 16 amino acids. The trim removed 1 base at V and 6 bases at J, leaving 5 bases unmatched. The CDR3 bases are TGTGCCAGCAGCCAAGCTTGGGACAGGGGGTCTCAGCCCCAGCATTTT. Translated, it gives CASSQAWDRGSQPQHF.

This clone was picked up one time. This chain uses TRBV18 with TRBJ1-2, with D uncertain. V was shortened by 4 bases and J by 5 bases, with 20 bases between the two germline ends. The CDR3 extends over 16 amino acids. Germline CDR1 reads KGHSH; CDR2 reads LQKENI. The CDR3 DNA is TGTGCCAGCTCACAACCATATCGCGGGGAAGGGTATGGCTACACCTTC. Encoded protein: CASSQPYRGEGYGYTF.

The chain links TRBV6-5 to TRBJ1-3, with TRBD1 identical over 9 bases. The germline gives CDR1 MNHEY, CDR2 SVGAGI. Trimming took 4 bases from V and 7 from J; bases not matched to a gene: 5. The CDR3 consists of 14 residues. CDR3 DNA: TGTGCCAGCAGTTGGGGACAGGGTACGAACACCATATATTTT. This translates into CASSWGQGTNTIYF.

The V call is TRBV10-3, the J call TRBJ2-3; D is perhaps TRBD1 (5 bases). CDR1 is ENHRY and CDR2 is SYGVKD in the germline V gene. The CDR3 is made up of 15 amino acids. The V and J ends lost 0 bases and 1 base respectively, with 8 bases between them. The CDR3 region is CAISESQGGTDTQYF. CDR3 coding DNA: TGTGCCATCAGTGAGTCCCAGGGTGGCACAGATACGCAGTATTTT.

The gene calls are TRBV18 and TRBJ1-3; no firm D call. Germline CDR1 is KGHSH and CDR2 is LQKENI. This CDR3 contains 14 residues. V was trimmed by 0 bases and J by 5 bases, leaving 8 bases between them. CDR3 bases: TGTGCCAGCTCACCACCAAGCGTGAGAAACACCATATATTTT. Protein: CASSPPSVRNTIYF.

V gene TRBV2 combines with J gene TRBJ1-5; D possibly corresponds to TRBD1 (6 bases). This CDR3 has 15 amino acids. Germline CDR1 is SNHLY and CDR2 is FYNNEI. Trimming stripped 6 bases from V and 7 bases from J, with 19 bases between. In nucleotides, the CDR3 is TGTGCCAGCAGCCGTGTTCTAGGGGGAGAACAGCCCCAGCATTTT. This sequence encodes CASSRVLGGEQPQHF.

This sequence joins TRBV3-1 (or the pseudogene TRBV3-2) and TRBJ1-5, with 8 nucleotides matching TRBD1. Trimming took 4 bases from V and 5 from J; bases not matched to a gene: 4. The CDR3 is 14 residues long. CDR1 is LGHDT, CDR2 YNNKEL, per germline (reference sequence). The CDR3 coding sequence is TGTGCCAGCAGCCTTGGACAGGGCGATCAGCCCCAGCATTTT. Translated, it gives CASSLGQGDQPQHF.

The chain carries TRBV9 and TRBJ2-1; TRBD2 might be the D (7 bases). V was pared by 0 bases and J by 4 bases, with 14 bases between. Germline assignment: CDR1 SGDLS and CDR2 YYNGEE. This CDR3 spans 16 amino acids. The CDR3 here is CASSVEGGYRYNEQFF. The CDR3 coding sequence is TGTGCCAGCAGCGTAGAGGGGGGGTATCGGTACAATGAGCAGTTCTTC.